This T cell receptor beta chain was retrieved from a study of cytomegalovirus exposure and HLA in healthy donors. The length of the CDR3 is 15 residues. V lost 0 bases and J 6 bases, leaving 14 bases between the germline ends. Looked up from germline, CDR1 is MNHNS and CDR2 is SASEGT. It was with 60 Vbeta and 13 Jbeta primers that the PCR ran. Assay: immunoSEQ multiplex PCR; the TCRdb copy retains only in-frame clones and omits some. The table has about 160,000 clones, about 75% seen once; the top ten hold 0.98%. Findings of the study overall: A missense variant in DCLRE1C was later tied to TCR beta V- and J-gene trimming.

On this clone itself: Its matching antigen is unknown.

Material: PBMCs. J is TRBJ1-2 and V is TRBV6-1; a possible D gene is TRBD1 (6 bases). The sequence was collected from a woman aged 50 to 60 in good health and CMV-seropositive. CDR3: CASSEAGGDGHGYTF. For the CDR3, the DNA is TGTGCCAGCAGTGAAGCAGGGGGAGATGGGCATGGCTACACCTTC.